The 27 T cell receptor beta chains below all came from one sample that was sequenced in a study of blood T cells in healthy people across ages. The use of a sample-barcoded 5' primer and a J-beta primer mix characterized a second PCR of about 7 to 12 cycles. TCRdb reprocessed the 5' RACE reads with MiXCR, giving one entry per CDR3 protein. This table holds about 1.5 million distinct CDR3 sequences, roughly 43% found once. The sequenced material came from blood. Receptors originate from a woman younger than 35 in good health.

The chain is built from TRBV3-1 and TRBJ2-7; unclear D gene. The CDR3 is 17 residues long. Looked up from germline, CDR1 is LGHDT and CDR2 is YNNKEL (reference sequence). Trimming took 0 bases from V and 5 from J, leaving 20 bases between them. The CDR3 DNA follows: TGTGCCAGCAGCCAAGACTGGGCGAGACCAGCCTTGGACGAGCAGTACTTC. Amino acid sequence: CASSQDWARPALDEQYF.

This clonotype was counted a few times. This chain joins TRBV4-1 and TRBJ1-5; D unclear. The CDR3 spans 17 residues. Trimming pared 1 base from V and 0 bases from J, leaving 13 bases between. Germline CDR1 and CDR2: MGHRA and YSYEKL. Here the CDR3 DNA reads TGCGCCAGCAGCCAAGGGCCAGGCCGGAATAGCAATCAGCCCCAGCATTTT. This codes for CASSQGPGRNSNQPQHF.

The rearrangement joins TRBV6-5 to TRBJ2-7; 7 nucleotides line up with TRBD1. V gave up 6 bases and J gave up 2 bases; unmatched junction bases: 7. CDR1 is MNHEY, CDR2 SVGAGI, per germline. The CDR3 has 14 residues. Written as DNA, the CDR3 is TGTGCCAGCAGCTTTGACAGGGCTACCTACGAGCAGTACTTC. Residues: CASSFDRATYEQYF.

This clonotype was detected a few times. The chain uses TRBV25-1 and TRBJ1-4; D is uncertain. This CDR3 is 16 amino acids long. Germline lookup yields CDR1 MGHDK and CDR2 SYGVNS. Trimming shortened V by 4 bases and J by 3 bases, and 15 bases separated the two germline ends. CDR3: CASSALDRWANEKLFF. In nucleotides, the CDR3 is TGTGCCAGCAGTGCCTTAGACCGTTGGGCTAATGAAAAACTGTTTTTT.

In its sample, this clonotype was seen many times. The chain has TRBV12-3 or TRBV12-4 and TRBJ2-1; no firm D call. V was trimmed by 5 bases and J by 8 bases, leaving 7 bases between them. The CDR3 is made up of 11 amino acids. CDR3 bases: TGTGCCAGCAGTCCGGGCCATGAGCAGTTCTTC. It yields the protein CASSPGHEQFF.

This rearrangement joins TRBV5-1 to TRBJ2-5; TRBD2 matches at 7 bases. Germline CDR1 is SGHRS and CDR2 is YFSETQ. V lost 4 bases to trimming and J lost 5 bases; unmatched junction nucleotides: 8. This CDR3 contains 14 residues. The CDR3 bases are TGCGCCAGCAGCCGGGGGGTTGATGAGGAGACCCAGTACTTC. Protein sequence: CASSRGVDEETQYF.

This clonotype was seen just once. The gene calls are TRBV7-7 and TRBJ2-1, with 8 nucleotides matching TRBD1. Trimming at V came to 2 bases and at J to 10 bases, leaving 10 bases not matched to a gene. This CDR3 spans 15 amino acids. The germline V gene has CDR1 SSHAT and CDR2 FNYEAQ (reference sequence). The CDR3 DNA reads TGTGCCAGCAGCTTAACCCGGACAGGGAATGAGGAGCAGTTCTTC. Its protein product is CASSLTRTGNEEQFF.

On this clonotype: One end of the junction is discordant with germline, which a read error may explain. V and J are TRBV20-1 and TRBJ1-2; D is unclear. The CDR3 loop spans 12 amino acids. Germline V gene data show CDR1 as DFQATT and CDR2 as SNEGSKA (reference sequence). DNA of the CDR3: TGCAGTGTTAGAGATCCCAGCTATGGCTACACCTTC. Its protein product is CSVRDPSYGYTF.

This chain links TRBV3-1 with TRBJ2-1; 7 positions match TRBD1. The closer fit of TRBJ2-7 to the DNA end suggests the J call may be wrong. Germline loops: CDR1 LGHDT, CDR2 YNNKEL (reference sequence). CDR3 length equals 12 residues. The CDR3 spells CASSQKGAEQYF. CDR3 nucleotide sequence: TGTGCCAGCAGCCAAAAGGGGGCTGAGCAGTACTTC.

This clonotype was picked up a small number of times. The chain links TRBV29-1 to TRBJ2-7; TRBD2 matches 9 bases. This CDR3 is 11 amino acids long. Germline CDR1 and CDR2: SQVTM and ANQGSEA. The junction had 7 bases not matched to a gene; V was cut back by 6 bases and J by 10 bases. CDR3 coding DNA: TGCAGCGTAGAGCGGGGGGTAACCCAGTACTTC. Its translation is CSVERGVTQYF.

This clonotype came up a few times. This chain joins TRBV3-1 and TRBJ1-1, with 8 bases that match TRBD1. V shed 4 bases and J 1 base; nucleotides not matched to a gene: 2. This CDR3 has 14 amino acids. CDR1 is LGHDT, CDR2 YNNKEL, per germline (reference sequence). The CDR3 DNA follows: TGTGCCAGCAGCCGGACAGGGCAGAACACTGAAGCTTTCTTT. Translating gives CASSRTGQNTEAFF.

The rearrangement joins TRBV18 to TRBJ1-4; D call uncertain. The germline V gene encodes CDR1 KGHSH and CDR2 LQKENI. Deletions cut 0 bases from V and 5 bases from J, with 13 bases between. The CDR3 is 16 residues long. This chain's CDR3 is CASSPPRTAPNEKLFF. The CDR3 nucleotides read TGTGCCAGCTCACCACCGAGGACGGCTCCCAATGAAAAACTGTTTTTT.

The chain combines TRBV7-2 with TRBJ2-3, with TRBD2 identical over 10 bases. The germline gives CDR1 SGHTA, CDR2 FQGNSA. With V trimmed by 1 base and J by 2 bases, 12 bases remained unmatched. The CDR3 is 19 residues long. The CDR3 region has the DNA TGTGCCAGCAGCTTAGGAGCCCCTCGAGCGGGAGGGTTCACAGATACGCAGTATTTT. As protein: CASSLGAPRAGGFTDTQYF.

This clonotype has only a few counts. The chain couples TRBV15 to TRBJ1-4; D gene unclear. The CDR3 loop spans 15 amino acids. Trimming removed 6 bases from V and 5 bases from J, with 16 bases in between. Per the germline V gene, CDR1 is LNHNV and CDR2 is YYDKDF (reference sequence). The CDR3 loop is CATREEGSKNEKLFF. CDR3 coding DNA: TGTGCCACCAGAGAAGAGGGATCTAAAAATGAAAAACTGTTTTTT.

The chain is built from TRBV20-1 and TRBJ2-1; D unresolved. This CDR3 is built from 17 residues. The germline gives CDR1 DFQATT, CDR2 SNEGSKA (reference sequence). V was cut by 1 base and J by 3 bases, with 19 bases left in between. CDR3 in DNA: TGCAGTGCTAGAGGTCCCCACCAAGAACTATTCTACAATGAGCAGTTCTTC. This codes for CSARGPHQELFYNEQFF.

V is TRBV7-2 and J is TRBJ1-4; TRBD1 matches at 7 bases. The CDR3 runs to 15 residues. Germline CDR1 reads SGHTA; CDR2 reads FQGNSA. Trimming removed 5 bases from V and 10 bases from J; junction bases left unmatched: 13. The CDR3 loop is CASSTTGTVGVKLFF. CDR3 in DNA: TGTGCCAGCAGCACTACCGGGACAGTGGGTGTAAAACTGTTTTTT.

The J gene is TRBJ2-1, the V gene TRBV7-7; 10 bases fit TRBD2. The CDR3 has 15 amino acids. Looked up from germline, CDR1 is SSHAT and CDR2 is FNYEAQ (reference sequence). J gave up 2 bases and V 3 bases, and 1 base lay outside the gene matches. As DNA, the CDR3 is TGTGCCAGCAGCTTCGGACTAGCGGCCTACAATGAGCAGTTCTTC. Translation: CASSFGLAAYNEQFF. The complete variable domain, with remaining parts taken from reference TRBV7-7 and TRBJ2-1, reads GAGVSQSPRYKVTKRGQDVTLRCDPISSHATLYWYQQALGQGPEFLTYFNYEAQPDKSGLPSDRFSAERPEGSISTLTIQRTEQRDSAMYRCASSFGLAAYNEQFFGPGTRLTVL.

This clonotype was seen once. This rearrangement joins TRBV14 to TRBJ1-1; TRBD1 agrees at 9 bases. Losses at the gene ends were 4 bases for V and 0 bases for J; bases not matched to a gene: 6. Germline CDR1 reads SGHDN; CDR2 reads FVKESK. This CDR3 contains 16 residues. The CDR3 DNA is TGTGCCAGCAGCCCGGACAGGGGCAACGTGAACACTGAAGCTTTCTTT. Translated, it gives CASSPDRGNVNTEAFF.

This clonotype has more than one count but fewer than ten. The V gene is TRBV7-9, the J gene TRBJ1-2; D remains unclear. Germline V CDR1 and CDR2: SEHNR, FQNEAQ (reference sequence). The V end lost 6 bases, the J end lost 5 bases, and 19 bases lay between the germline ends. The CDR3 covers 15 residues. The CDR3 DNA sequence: TGTGCCAGCAGTATAGGTCCGGGAGGAGAGTATGGCTACACCTTC. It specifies CASSIGPGGEYGYTF.

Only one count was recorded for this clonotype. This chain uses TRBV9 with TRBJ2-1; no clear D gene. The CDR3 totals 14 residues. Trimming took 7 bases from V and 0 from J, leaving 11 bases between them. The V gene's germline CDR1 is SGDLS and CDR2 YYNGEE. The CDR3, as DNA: TGTGCCAGCCAGCCCCGGGCCTCCTACAATGAGCAGTTCTTC. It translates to CASQPRASYNEQFF.

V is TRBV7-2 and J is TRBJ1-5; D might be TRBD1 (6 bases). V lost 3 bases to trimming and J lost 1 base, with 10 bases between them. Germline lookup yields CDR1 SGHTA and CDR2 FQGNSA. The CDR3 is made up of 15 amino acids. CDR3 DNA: TGTGCCAGCAGCTTCACAGGGACAAGCAATCAGCCCCAGCATTTT. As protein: CASSFTGTSNQPQHF. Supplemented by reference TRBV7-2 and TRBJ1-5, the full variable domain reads GAGVSQSPSNKVTEKGKDVELRCDPISGHTALYWYRQSLGQGLEFLIYFQGNSAPDKSGLPSDRFSAERTGGSVSTLTIQRTQQEDSAVYLCASSFTGTSNQPQHFGDGTRLSIL.

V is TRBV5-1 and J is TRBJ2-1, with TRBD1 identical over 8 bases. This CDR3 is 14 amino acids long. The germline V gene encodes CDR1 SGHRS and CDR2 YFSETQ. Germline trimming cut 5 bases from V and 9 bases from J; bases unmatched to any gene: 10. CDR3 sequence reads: CASSPGTGAGEQFF. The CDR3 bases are TGCGCCAGCAGTCCCGGGACAGGAGCAGGTGAGCAGTTCTTC. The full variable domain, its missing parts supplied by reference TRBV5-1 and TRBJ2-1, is KAGVTQTPRYLIKTRGQQVTLSCSPISGHRSVSWYQQTPGQGLQFLFEYFSETQRNKGNFPGRFSGRQFSNSRSEMNVSTLELGDSALYLCASSPGTGAGEQFFGPGTRLTVL.

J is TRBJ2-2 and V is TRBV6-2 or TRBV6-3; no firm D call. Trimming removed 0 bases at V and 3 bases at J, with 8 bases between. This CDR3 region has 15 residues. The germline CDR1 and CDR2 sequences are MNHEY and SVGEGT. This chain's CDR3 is CASSYSLGYTGELFF. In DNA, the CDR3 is TGTGCCAGCAGTTACTCGTTAGGTTACACCGGGGAGCTGTTTTTT.

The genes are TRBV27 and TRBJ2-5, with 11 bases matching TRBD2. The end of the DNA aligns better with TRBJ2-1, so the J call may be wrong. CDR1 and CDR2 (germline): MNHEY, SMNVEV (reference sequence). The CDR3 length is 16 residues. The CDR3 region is CASSPRLAGSQETQFF. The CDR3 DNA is TGTGCCAGCAGCCCCCGACTAGCGGGAAGCCAAGAGACCCAGTTCTTC.

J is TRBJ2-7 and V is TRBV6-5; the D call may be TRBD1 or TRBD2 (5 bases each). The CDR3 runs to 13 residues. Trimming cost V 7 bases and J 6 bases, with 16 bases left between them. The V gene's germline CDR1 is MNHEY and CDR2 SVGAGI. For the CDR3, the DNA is TGTGCCAGCACACCCTCCGAGGGGCGCGAGCAGTACTTC. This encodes CASTPSEGREQYF.

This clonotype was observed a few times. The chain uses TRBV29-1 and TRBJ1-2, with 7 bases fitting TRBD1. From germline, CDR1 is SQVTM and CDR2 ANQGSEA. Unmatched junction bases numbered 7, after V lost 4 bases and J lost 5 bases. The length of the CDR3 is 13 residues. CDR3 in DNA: TGCAGCGTTGGCCGACAGGGAGATTATGGCTACACCTTC. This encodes CSVGRQGDYGYTF.

The DNA of the CDR3 is TGTGCCAGCAGACCGACCTACCCTGCGGACTATGGCTACACCTTC. Its protein product is CASRPTYPADYGYTF. The chain links TRBV27 to TRBJ1-2; D not certain. The CDR3 runs 15 residues. The germline V gene encodes CDR1 MNHEY and CDR2 SMNVEV (reference sequence). Trimming pared 6 bases from V and 3 bases from J, leaving 17 bases between.